Listed here are 2 T cell receptor beta chains from one sample, sequenced in a study of blood T cell repertoires in COVID-19. Sequencing used immunoSEQ multiplex PCR; TCRdb keeps in-frame clones, though not all of them. The sample lists around 110,000 clones, 82% occurring once. Sequenced sample: peripheral blood. The receptor set was obtained from a man between 65 and 79 years old with active or convalescent COVID-19.

This clone was recorded a few times. J is TRBJ2-3 and V is TRBV5-8; 7 nucleotides agree with TRBD1. The CDR3 has 12 residues. Trimming cost V 6 bases and J 6 bases; bases outside gene matches: 4. The germline CDR1 and CDR2 sequences are SGHTS and YDEGEE. CDR3 nucleotides: TGTGCCAGCATCTCGACAGGGGATACGCAGTATTTT. This translates into CASISTGDTQYF.

V usage is TRBV7-3 and J usage is TRBJ2-1; 11 positions match TRBD2. This CDR3 is 18 amino acids long. The trim removed 5 bases at V and 6 bases at J, leaving 15 bases unmatched. CDR1 and CDR2 (germline): SGHTA, FQGTGA. CDR3 region: CASSPGTSGRGIINEQFF. DNA for the CDR3: TGTGCCAGCAGCCCCGGGACTAGCGGAAGAGGCATAATCAATGAGCAGTTCTTC.